What follows are 18 T cell receptor beta chains derived from one specimen sequenced in a study of cytomegalovirus exposure and HLA in healthy donors. The PCR used 60 Vbeta and 13 Jbeta primers. TCRdb's table, derived via immunoSEQ multiplex PCR, lists solely in-frame clones and lacks some. The table lists 150,000 to 200,000 clones, roughly 85% of them singletons. What was sequenced was PBMCs. These receptors originate from a man between 18 and 29 years old in good health and CMV-seropositive.

V usage is TRBV7-8 and J usage is TRBJ1-5; 9 bases are a match to TRBD1. The junction had 8 bases not matched to a gene; V was cut back by 6 bases and J by 5 bases. This CDR3 is built from 15 residues. Germline-derived CDR1 and CDR2 are SGHVS and FQNEAQ. CDR3 protein: CASSKGQGRDQPQHF. DNA of the CDR3: TGTGCCAGCAGTAAGGGACAGGGACGGGATCAGCCCCAGCATTTT. Full variable domain (missing parts from reference TRBV7-8 and TRBJ1-5): GAGVSQSPRYKVAKRGQDVALRCDPISGHVSLFWYQQALGQGPEFLTYFQNEAQLDKSGLPSDRFFAERPEGSVSTLKIQRTQQEDSAVYLCASSKGQGRDQPQHFGDGTRLSIL.

V gene TRBV15 combines with J gene TRBJ1-4; the D gene is possibly TRBD1 (6 bases). With 2 bases removed from V and 5 bases from J, the gap between germline ends came to 15 bases. The CDR3 is 16 amino acids. Germline CDR1 is LNHNV and CDR2 is YYDKDF (reference sequence). The CDR3 region has the DNA TGTGCCACCAGCAGACCAGGGTCAGGGGTGAATGAAAAACTGTTTTTT. Amino acid sequence: CATSRPGSGVNEKLFF. The variable domain in full, with the rest retrieved from reference TRBV15 and TRBJ1-4, is DAMVIQNPRYQVTQFGKPVTLSCSQTLNHNVMYWYQQKSSQAPKLLFHYYDKDFNNEADTPDNFQSRRPNTSFCFLDIRSPGLGDTAMYLCATSRPGSGVNEKLFFGSGTQLSVL.

CDR3 residues: CASKGTGRGNQPQHF. The DNA for the CDR3 is TGTGCCAGCAAAGGTACAGGGAGGGGCAATCAGCCCCAGCATTTT. The rearrangement uses TRBV6-1 and TRBJ1-5; possibly TRBD1 for D (6 bases). The ends were cut back, 7 bases at V and 2 bases at J, with 15 bases in the middle. Germline-derived CDR1 and CDR2 are MNHNS and SASEGT. The CDR3 contains 15 residues.

In its sample, this clone was seen a few times. The rearrangement links TRBV25-1 to TRBJ2-5; possible D gene TRBD2, 6 bases. This CDR3 is built from 16 residues. Germline CDR1 is MGHDK and CDR2 is SYGVNS. V was cut by 3 bases and J by 5 bases, with 19 bases left in between. The CDR3 bases are TGTGCCAGCAGTGAGACGACGGGAGTTAGGCGGGAGACCCAGTACTTC. Protein sequence: CASSETTGVRRETQYF.

This clone was seen a handful of times. The J gene is TRBJ2-2, the V gene TRBV5-4, with 9 bases aligning to TRBD1. V was clipped by 4 bases and J by 4 bases; unmatched bases: 8. The CDR3 is made up of 16 amino acids. Germline-derived CDR1 and CDR2 are SGHNT and YYREEE (reference sequence). The CDR3 nucleotides are TGTGCCAGCAGCCCTGGGGGACAGGGCTCCACCGGGGAGCTGTTTTTT. It specifies CASSPGGQGSTGELFF.

The J gene is TRBJ1-2, the V gene TRBV7-9; 7 nucleotides align to TRBD1. Germline CDR1 is SEHNR and CDR2 is FQNEAQ (reference sequence). The CDR3 has 17 residues. The trim removed 1 base at V and 4 bases at J, leaving 12 bases unmatched. The DNA for the CDR3 is TGTGCCAGCAGCTTAGGAGGGGGCGCGCCCGCGCTCTATGGCTACACCTTC. Residues: CASSLGGGAPALYGYTF.

The table lists this clone with a few counts. The J gene is TRBJ1-1, the V gene TRBV10-1, with TRBD1 matching over 10 bases. Germline CDR1 WNHNN, CDR2 SYGVQD (reference sequence). V gave up 7 bases and J gave up 0 bases; unmatched junction bases: 11. This CDR3 spans 17 amino acids. This CDR3 is CASTAGQGGLMNTEAFF. In nucleotides, the CDR3 is TGCGCCAGCACCGCCGGACAGGGGGGGCTCATGAACACTGAAGCTTTCTTT.

The count of this clone is one. V usage is TRBV7-9 and J usage is TRBJ2-1; D is undetermined. This CDR3 has 13 amino acids. Trimming removed 3 bases at V and 8 bases at J, with 11 bases between. Per germline, CDR1 SEHNR and CDR2 FQNEAQ (reference sequence). The DNA of the CDR3 is TGTGCCAGCAGCTTCAATTTGGCCGATGAGCAGTTCTTC. This translates into CASSFNLADEQFF.

The table lists this clone with a count of one. The chain is built from TRBV27 and TRBJ2-1, with D possibly matching TRBD1 (5 bases). The germline V gene has CDR1 MNHEY and CDR2 SMNVEV (reference sequence). CDR3 length equals 12 residues. V lost 3 bases, J lost 9 bases, and 9 bases lay in between. CDR3 DNA: TGTGCCAGCAGTTTTATAGGGGCTGAGCAGTTCTTC. Protein: CASSFIGAEQFF.

The V call is TRBV4-1, the J call TRBJ2-5, with TRBD2 matching 7 bases. V was clipped by 6 bases and J by 2 bases; unmatched bases: 21. Germline V lookup: CDR1 MGHRA, CDR2 YSYEKL. The CDR3 covers 19 residues. The CDR3 region is CASSRLLPGLHYEQETQYF. CDR3 nucleotides: TGCGCCAGCAGTCGTTTACTCCCGGGACTACACTACGAACAAGAGACCCAGTACTTC.

The chain links TRBV5-6 to TRBJ2-3, with a possible D match to TRBD1 (6 bases). Trimming left V 0 bases short and J 1 base short, with 15 bases between. Germline values: CDR1 SGHDT, CDR2 YYEEEE. The CDR3 loop spans 17 amino acids. CDR3 DNA sequence: TGTGCCAGCAGCTTGGCCGTTGGGGGCTTAGGCACAGATACGCAGTATTTT. As protein: CASSLAVGGLGTDTQYF.

Only a few counts were recorded for this clone. The chain uses TRBV6-5 and TRBJ2-7; a possible D gene is TRBD1 (6 bases). CDR3 length: 15 residues. V was shortened by 0 bases and J by 4 bases, with 13 bases between the two germline ends. Germline V gene sequence: CDR1 MNHEY, CDR2 SVGAGI. The CDR3 sequence is CASSYSTAGAYEQYF. CDR3 DNA sequence: TGTGCCAGCAGTTACTCGACGGCAGGGGCTTACGAGCAGTACTTC.

The chain has TRBV12-5 and TRBJ1-3; no clear D gene. This CDR3 is built from 13 residues. Germline CDR1 and CDR2: LGHNT and FRNRAP. V was trimmed by 7 bases and J by 2 bases, leaving 9 bases between them. CDR3 loop: CASAVVPGNTIYF. CDR3 nucleotide sequence: TGTGCTAGTGCCGTTGTCCCTGGAAACACCATATATTTT.

The chain couples TRBV9 to TRBJ2-5; possibly TRBD1 for D (6 bases). The ends were cut back, 3 bases at V and 5 bases at J, with 20 bases in the middle. CDR1 SGDLS and CDR2 YYNGEE come from the germline V gene. The length of the CDR3 is 16 residues. In DNA, the CDR3 is TGTGCCAGCAGCGCCGGGACGGGACATTCTACGGAGACCCAGTACTTC. Protein product: CASSAGTGHSTETQYF.

V gene TRBV6-5 combines with J gene TRBJ1-4; TRBD1 agrees at 9 bases. This CDR3 is 14 amino acids long. V was clipped by 7 bases and J by 6 bases; unmatched bases: 6. The germline gives CDR1 MNHEY, CDR2 SVGAGI. The CDR3 is CASKFGTGHEKLFF. The DNA of the CDR3 is TGTGCCAGCAAGTTCGGGACAGGGCATGAAAAACTGTTTTTT.

This clone was detected only a few times. Other nucleotide sequences in the sample specify the same CDR3. The rearrangement links TRBV7-9 to TRBJ1-1, with D possibly matching TRBD1 (6 bases). There are 15 residues in the CDR3. V was clipped by 0 bases and J by 0 bases, with 8 bases between them. The V gene's germline CDR1 is SEHNR and CDR2 FQNEAQ (reference sequence). The CDR3 spells CASSLARGMNTEAFF. CDR3 DNA: TGTGCCAGCAGCTTAGCCAGGGGTATGAACACTGAAGCTTTCTTT.

The rearrangement links TRBV10-1 to TRBJ2-3; D might be TRBD1 (6 bases). Germline CDR1 and CDR2: WNHNN and SYGVQD (reference sequence). CDR3 length: 14 amino acids. Trimming pared 4 bases from V and 1 base from J, leaving 9 bases between. CDR3 region: CASSGGLRTDTQYF. The DNA of the CDR3 is TGCGCCAGCAGTGGGGGGCTGCGCACAGATACGCAGTATTTT.

The J gene is TRBJ1-4, the V gene TRBV7-9; TRBD1 agrees at 10 bases. CDR1 is SEHNR and CDR2 is FQNEAQ in the germline V gene (reference sequence). The CDR3 is 16 residues long. V gave up 5 bases and J gave up 6 bases; unmatched junction bases: 9. The CDR3 is CASSPVTGTGDEKLFF. The CDR3 DNA is TGTGCCAGCAGCCCAGTAACCGGGACAGGGGATGAAAAACTGTTTTTT.